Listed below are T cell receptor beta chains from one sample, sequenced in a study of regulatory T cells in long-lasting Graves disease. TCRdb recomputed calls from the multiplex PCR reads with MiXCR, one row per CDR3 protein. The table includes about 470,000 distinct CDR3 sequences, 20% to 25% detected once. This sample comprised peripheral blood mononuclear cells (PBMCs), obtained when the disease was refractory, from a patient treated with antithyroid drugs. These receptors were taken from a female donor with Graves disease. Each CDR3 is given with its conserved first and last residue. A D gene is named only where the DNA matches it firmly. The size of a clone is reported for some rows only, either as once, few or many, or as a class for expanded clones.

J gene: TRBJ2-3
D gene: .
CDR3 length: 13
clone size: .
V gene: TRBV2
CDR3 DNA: TGTGCTACCTTTAGCGGCCGCACAGATACGCGGTATTTT
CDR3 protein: CATFSGRTDTRYF

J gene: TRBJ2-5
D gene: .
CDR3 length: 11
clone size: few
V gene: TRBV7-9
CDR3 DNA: TGTGCCAGCCAAGAATGGGAGACCCAGTACTTC
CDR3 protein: CASQEWETQYF

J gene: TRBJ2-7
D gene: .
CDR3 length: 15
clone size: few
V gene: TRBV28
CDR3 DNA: TGTGCCAACAGTTCAGGCCCTCGATCCTCCTACGAGCAGTACTTC
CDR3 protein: CANSSGPRSSYEQYF

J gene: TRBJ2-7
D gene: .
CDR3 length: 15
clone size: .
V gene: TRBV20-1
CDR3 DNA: TGCAGTGCTAGAGATTGGGGAAAGACTACGGACGAGCAGTACTTC
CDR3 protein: CSARDWGKTTDEQYF

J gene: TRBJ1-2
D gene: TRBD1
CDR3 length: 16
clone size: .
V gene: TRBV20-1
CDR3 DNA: TGCAGTGCTAGTAGTCTAACAGGGGGCATGGGCTATGGCTACACCTTC
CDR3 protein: CSASSLTGGMGYGYTF

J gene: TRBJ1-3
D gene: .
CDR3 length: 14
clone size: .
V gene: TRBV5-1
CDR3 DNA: TGCGCCAGCAGCTTGGGGTCGGGGAGAAACACCATATATTTT
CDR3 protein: CASSLGSGRNTIYF

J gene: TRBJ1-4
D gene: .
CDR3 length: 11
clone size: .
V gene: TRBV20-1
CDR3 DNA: TGCAGTGCTCCTCAGGGGGAAAAACTGTTTTTT
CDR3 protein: CSAPQGEKLFF

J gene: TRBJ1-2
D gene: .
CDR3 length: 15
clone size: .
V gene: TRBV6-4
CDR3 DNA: TGTGCCAGCAGCGAGGGGGGGAGGGCCTTCTATGGCTACACCTTC
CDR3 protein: CASSEGGRAFYGYTF

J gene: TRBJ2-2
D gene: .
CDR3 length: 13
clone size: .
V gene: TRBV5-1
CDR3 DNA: TGCGCCACCCTAAAAGAGAACACCGGGGAGCTGTTTTTT
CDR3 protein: CATLKENTGELFF

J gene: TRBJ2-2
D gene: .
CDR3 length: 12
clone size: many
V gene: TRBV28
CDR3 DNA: TGTGCCTGCGATCGAGGGACCGGGGAGCTGTTTTTT
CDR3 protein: CACDRGTGELFF

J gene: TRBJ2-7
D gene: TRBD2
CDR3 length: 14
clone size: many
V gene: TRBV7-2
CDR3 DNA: TGTGCCAGCAGCTGGAATAGCGGGAACTACGAGCAGTACTTC
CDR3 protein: CASSWNSGNYEQYF

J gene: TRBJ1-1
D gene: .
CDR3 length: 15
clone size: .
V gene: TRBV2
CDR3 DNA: TGTGCCAGCAGCTCCGGGTTCTACGTTGGCACTGAAGCTTTCTTT
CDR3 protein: CASSSGFYVGTEAFF

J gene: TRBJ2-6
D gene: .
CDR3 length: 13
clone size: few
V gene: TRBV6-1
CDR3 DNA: TGTGCCAGCCGAGCCCAGGGGGCCAACGTCCTGACTTTC
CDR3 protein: CASRAQGANVLTF

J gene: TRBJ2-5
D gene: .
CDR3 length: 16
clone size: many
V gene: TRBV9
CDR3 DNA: TGTGCCAGCAGCGTAGGTAACTACATATCATACGAGACCCAGTACTTC
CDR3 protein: CASSVGNYISYETQYF

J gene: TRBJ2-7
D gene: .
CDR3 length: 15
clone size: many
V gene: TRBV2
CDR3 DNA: TGTGCCAGCAGTGATCAGAGTACAGGTAGCCACGAGCAGTACTTC
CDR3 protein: CASSDQSTGSHEQYF

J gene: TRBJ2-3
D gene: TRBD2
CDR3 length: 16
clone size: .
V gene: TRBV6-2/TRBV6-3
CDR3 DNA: TGTGCCAGCAGTTACTCACTAGCGGGAAATTTAGATACGCAGTATTTT
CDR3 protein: CASSYSLAGNLDTQYF

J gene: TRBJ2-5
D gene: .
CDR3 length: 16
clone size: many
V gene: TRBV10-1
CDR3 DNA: TGCGCCAGCAGTGAGGGCCGTGCTGCGGGCCAAGAGACCCAGTACTTC
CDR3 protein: CASSEGRAAGQETQYF

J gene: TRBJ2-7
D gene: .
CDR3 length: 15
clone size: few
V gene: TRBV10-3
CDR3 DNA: TGTGCCATCAGTGAGTCGACCGGAGAGACCTACGAGCAGTACTTC
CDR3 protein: CAISESTGETYEQYF

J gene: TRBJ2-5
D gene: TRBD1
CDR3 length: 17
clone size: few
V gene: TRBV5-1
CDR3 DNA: TGCGCCAGCAGCCCCGGGTACTCGACAGGGTTCGGAGAGACCCAGTACTTC
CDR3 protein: CASSPGYSTGFGETQYF

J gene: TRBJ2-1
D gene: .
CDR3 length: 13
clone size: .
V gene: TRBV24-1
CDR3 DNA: TGTGCCACCAGTGTCAGCTCCTACAATGAGCAGTTCTTC
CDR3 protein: CATSVSSYNEQFF

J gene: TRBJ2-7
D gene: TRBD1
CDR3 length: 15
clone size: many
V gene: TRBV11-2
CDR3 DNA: TGTGCCAGCAGCTTAGCGTTCAGGGGGCTCAACGAGCAGTACTTC
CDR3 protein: CASSLAFRGLNEQYF

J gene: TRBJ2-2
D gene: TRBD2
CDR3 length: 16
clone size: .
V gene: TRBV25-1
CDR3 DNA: TGTGCCAGCAGTGAATCGGTAGCGGGGAACACCGGGGAGCTGTTTTTT
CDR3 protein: CASSESVAGNTGELFF

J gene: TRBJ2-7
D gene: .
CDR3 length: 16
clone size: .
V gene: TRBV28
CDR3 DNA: TGTGCCAGCAGTTTAATTGGGATCCCTACTACATACGAGCAGTACTTC
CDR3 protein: CASSLIGIPTTYEQYF

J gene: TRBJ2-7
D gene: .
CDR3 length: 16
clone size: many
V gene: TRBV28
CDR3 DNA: TGTGCCAGCAGACAAAAAAGAGCTTCCCCCGTAAACGAGCAGTACTTC
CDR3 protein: CASRQKRASPVNEQYF

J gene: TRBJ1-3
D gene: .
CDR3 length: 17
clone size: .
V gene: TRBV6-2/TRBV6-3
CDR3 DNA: TGTGCCAGCAGTTACCTTGGACCGACGGAGCCTGGAAACACCATATATTTT
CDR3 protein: CASSYLGPTEPGNTIYF

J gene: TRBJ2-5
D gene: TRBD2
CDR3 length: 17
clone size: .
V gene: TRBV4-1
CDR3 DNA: TGCGCCAGCAGTCCGGCGACCAGGACTAGCGTTCAAGAGACCCAGTACTTC
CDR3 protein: CASSPATRTSVQETQYF

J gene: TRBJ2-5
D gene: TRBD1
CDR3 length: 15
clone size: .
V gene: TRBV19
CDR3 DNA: TGTGCCAGTAGTACCCCGACAGGGGCGGGGGAGACCCAGTACTTC
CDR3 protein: CASSTPTGAGETQYF

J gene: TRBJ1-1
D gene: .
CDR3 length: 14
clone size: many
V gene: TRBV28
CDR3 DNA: TGTGCCAGCAGGCCGACCTGGGGGTTCACTGAAGCTTTCTTT
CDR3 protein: CASRPTWGFTEAFF

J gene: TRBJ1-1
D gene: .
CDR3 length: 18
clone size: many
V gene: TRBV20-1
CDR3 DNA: TGCAGTGCTAGAGTCGGGGCCGGGACCTCGGCCTGGAAGACTGAAGCTTTCTTT
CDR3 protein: CSARVGAGTSAWKTEAFF

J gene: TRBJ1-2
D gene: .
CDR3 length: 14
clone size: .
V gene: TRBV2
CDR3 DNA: TGTGCCAGCAGCTTTTTGCACAGCAACTATGGCTACACCTTC
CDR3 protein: CASSFLHSNYGYTF

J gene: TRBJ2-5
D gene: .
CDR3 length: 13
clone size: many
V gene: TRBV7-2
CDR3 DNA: TGTGCCAGCAGCAGAGCGGGTCCGGAGACCCAGTACTTC
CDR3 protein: CASSRAGPETQYF

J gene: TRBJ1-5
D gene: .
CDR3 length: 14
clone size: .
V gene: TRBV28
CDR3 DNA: TGTGCCAGCACCCCGGACGGGCCGAATCAGCCCCAGCATTTT
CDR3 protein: CASTPDGPNQPQHF

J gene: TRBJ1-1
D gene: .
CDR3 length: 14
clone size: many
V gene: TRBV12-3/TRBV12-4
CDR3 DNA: TGTGCCAGCGGGGTGGGAGAGGCTAGCACTGAAGCTTTCTTT
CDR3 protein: CASGVGEASTEAFF

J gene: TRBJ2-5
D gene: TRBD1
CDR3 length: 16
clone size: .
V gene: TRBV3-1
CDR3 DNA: TGTGCCAGCAGCCCGTCGGGGACAGGGGGTTTAGAGACCCAGTACTTC
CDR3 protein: CASSPSGTGGLETQYF

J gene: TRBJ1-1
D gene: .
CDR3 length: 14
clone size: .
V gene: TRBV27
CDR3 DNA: TGTGCCAGCAGTTTTGCGGGAACGAACTCTGAAGCTTTCTTT
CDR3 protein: CASSFAGTNSEAFF

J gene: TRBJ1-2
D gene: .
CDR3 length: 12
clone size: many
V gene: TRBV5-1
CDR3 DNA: TGTGCCAGCAGCTTTGGGGGTCCGGGCTACACCTTC
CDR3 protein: CASSFGGPGYTF

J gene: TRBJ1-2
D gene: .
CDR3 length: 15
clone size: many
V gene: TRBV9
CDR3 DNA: TGTGCCAGCAGCGCCCAGCTAGCAGGGATTAATGGCTACACCTTC
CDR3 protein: CASSAQLAGINGYTF

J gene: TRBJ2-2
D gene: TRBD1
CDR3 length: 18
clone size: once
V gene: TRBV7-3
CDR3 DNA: TGTGCCAGCAGTCTACCCTCCTCCGGGACAGGGGGCACCGGGGAGCTGTTTTTT
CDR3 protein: CASSLPSSGTGGTGELFF

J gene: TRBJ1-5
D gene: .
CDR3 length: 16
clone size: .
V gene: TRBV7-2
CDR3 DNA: TGTGCCAGCAGCCTCGTGGGGGGCGCTGCCCATCAGCCCCAGCATTTT
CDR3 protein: CASSLVGGAAHQPQHF

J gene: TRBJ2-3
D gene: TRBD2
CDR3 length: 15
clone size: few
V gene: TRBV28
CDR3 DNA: TGTGCCAGCAGCTTTAGCGGGAAGGCGTCAGATACGCAGTATTTT
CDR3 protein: CASSFSGKASDTQYF

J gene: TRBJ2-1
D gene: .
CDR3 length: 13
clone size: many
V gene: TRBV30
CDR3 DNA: TGTGCCTGGAGTGTTATGTCCTACAATGAGCAGTTCTTC
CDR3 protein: CAWSVMSYNEQFF

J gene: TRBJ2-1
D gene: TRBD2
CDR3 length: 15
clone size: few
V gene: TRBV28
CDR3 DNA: TGTGCCAGCAGTAAGACTAGCGGGAGATACAATGAGCAGTTCTTC
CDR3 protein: CASSKTSGRYNEQFF

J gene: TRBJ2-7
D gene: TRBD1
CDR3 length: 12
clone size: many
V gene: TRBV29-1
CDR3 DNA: TGCAGCGTCGCTAGGGACAGCTACGAGCAGTACTTC
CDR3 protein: CSVARDSYEQYF

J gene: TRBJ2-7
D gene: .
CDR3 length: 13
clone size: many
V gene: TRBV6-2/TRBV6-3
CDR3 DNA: TGTGCCAGTGGCAGACGCTTTCTAGACGAGCAGTACTTC
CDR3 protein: CASGRRFLDEQYF

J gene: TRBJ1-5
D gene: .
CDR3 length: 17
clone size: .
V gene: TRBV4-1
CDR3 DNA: TGCGCCAGCAGCCAGGGCCCGGGACAAAGGTACAATCAGCCCCAGCATTTT
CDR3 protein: CASSQGPGQRYNQPQHF

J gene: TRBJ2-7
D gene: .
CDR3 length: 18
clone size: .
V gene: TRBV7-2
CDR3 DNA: TGTGCCAGCAGCTACACACCCGGGCCAAACCCCCTACTCAACGAGCAGTACTTC
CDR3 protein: CASSYTPGPNPLLNEQYF

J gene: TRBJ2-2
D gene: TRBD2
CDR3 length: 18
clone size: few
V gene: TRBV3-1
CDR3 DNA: TGTGCCAGCAGCCCGCCTCTGGTACTAGCGCTGAACACCGGGGAGCTGTTTTTT
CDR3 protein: CASSPPLVLALNTGELFF

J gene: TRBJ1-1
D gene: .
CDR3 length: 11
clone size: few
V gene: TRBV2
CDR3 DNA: TGTGCCAGCATTTACGGGGGTGAAGCTTTCTTT
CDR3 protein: CASIYGGEAFF

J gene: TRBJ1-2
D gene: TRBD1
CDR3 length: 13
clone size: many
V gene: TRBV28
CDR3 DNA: TGTGCCAGCAGCCCTTGGGGAAGGGACAGGGGGACCTTC
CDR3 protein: CASSPWGRDRGTF

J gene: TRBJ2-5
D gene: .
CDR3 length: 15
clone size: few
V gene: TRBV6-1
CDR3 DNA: TGTGCCAGCAGTGAGAACAGGGTTTTAAGGGAGACCCAGTACTTC
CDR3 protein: CASSENRVLRETQYF

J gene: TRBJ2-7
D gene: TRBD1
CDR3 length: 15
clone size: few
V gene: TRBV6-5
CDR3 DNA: TGTGCCAGCAGTTACTCCGGGACAGTGACCTACGAGCAGTACTTC
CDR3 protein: CASSYSGTVTYEQYF